These T cell receptor beta chains were read from a single sample in a study of control samples from healthy donors and cancer patients. Libraries were prepared by immunoSEQ multiplex PCR; TCRdb keeps only in-frame clonotypes and omits some of them. The sample shows more than 20,000 clones, approximately 90% of them seen only once. Sequenced material: PBMCs. The receptor source for this set is a man aged 45-65 years with lung cancer. CDR3s include the opening cysteine and the closing phenylalanine or tryptophan. The D gene is left open where the match is weak. For some rows the clone size is stated as once, few or many, or as a class when expanded; others skip it.

j_call,v_call,clone_size,d_call,cdr3_aa,cdr3_nt
TRBJ2-1,TRBV7-2,-,-,CASSLGFSATYNEQFF,TGTGCCAGCAGCTTAGGATTTTCGGCAACTTACAATGAGCAGTTCTTC
TRBJ2-7,TRBV10-3,-,-,CAIRAWSSTAYEQYF,TGTGCCATCAGAGCCTGGTCGTCCACTGCCTACGAGCAGTACTTC
TRBJ1-2,TRBV5-1,once,TRBD1,CASSPGQGYGYTF,TGCGCCAGCAGTCCGGGACAGGGCTATGGCTACACCTTC
TRBJ1-2,TRBV12-2,-,-,CASRFVSNYGYTF,TGTGCAAGTCGCTTCGTTTCGAACTATGGCTACACCTTC
TRBJ1-4,TRBV19,-,TRBD1,CASSTGQGINEKLFF,TGTGCCAGTAGTACCGGACAGGGGATAAATGAAAAACTGTTTTTT
TRBJ2-3,TRBV4-3,-,-,CASSQDPLGGDTQYF,TGCGCCAGCAGCCAAGACCCCCTGGGAGGAGATACGCAGTATTTT
TRBJ1-2,TRBV7-2,-,TRBD1,CASSPQGDYGYTF,TGTGCCAGCAGCCCACAGGGGGACTATGGCTACACCTTC
TRBJ1-1,TRBV7-2,-,-,CASSSNGIAEAFF,TGTGCCAGCAGCTCCAACGGGATCGCTGAAGCTTTCTTT
TRBJ2-3,TRBV6-4,-,-,CASSTGTTDTDTQYF,TGTGCCAGCAGTACCGGGACAACAGACACAGATACGCAGTATTTT
TRBJ1-2,TRBV28,-,-,CASLGISWGNYGYTF,TGTGCCAGCCTGGGAATCAGTTGGGGTAACTATGGCTACACCTTC
TRBJ1-1,TRBV28,once,-,CASSLLMNTEAFF,TGTGCCAGCAGTTTATTAATGAACACTGAAGCTTTCTTT
TRBJ1-1,TRBV5-1,-,TRBD1,CASSSAGGLPYTEAFF,TGCGCCAGCAGCTCGGCAGGGGGCCTCCCTTACACTGAAGCTTTCTTT
TRBJ2-6,TRBV7-2,-,-,CASMEGRGKAGANVLTF,TGTGCCAGCATGGAAGGACGGGGGAAGGCAGGGGCCAACGTCCTGACTTTC
TRBJ2-7,TRBV28,once,-,CASSPSQRILQGVQYF,TGTGCCAGCAGTCCAAGCCAACGGATTCTACAGGGCGTGCAGTACTTC
TRBJ2-3,TRBV7-8,-,-,CASSISTDTQYF,TGTGCCAGCAGCATAAGCACAGATACGCAGTATTTT
TRBJ1-2,TRBV15,once,-,CATSRDRTGYGYTF,TGTGCCACCAGCAGAGATCGTACAGGCTATGGCTACACCTTC
TRBJ1-4,TRBV10-2,-,-,CASSEPTGGSEKLFF,TGCGCCAGCAGTGAACCGACAGGAGGAAGTGAAAAACTGTTTTTT
TRBJ2-7,TRBV4-3,-,TRBD1,CASSQEGDRLSYEQYF,TGCGCCAGCAGCCAAGAAGGGGACAGGCTCTCCTACGAGCAGTACTTC
TRBJ2-7,TRBV5-4,few,TRBD1,CASRSQKGANEQYF,TGTGCCAGCAGATCCCAAAAGGGGGCCAACGAGCAGTACTTC
TRBJ2-5,TRBV6-5,-,-,CASSIRGGETQYF,TGTGCCAGCAGCATCAGGGGTGGGGAGACCCAGTACTTC
TRBJ2-6,TRBV5-1,-,-,CASSPMGAGANVLTF,TGCGCCAGCAGCCCCATGGGGGCTGGGGCCAACGTCCTGACTTTC
TRBJ1-1,TRBV5-6,-,-,CASGPTTTLNTEAFF,TGTGCCAGCGGACCGACGACTACATTGAACACTGAAGCTTTCTTT
TRBJ2-2,TRBV6-2/TRBV6-3,-,-,CASSKTGTTGELFF,TGTGCCAGCAGTAAGACAGGAACCACCGGGGAGCTGTTTTTT
TRBJ2-7,TRBV4-3,-,-,CASSQLIWSYEQYF,TGCGCCAGCAGCCAACTAATTTGGTCCTACGAGCAGTACTTC
TRBJ1-1,TRBV10-1,-,-,CASSDAYEAFF,TGCGCCAGCAGTGATGCCTATGAAGCTTTCTTT
TRBJ1-4,TRBV11-1,-,-,CASSSDRAYANEKLFF,TGTGCCAGCAGCTCCGACCGGGCGTACGCGAATGAAAAACTGTTTTTT
TRBJ1-2,TRBV10-3,-,-,CAISESGVGNFYGYTF,TGTGCCATCAGTGAGTCAGGAGTAGGGAATTTCTATGGCTACACCTTC